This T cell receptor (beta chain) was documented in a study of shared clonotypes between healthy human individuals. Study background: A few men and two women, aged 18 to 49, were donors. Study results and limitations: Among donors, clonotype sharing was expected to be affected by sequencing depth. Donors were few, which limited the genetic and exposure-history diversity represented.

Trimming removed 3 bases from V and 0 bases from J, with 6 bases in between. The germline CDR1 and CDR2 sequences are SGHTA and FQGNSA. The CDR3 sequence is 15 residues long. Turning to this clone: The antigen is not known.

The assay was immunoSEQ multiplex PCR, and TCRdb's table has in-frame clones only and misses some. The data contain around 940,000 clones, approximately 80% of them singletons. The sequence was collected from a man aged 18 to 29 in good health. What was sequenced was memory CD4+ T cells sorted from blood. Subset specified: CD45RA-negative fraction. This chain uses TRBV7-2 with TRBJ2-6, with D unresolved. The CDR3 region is CASSFGISGANVLTF. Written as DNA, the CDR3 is TGTGCCAGCAGCTTCGGAATCTCTGGGGCCAACGTCCTGACTTTC. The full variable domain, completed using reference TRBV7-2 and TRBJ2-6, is GAGVSQSPSNKVTEKGKDVELRCDPISGHTALYWYRQSLGQGLEFLIYFQGNSAPDKSGLPSDRFSAERTGGSVSTLTIQRTQQEDSAVYLCASSFGISGANVLTFGAGSRLTVL.